Below, 22 T cell receptor beta chains from the same sample are listed, as sequenced in a study of blood T cell repertoires in COVID-19. Profiled with immunoSEQ multiplex PCR; TCRdb holds only in-frame clones, not every one. The sample lists about 88,000 clones, 80% to 95% seen once, with 6.5% to 8% in the top ten. The specimen was peripheral blood. The receptors shown here come from a man aged 18-30 years with COVID-19, enrolled during active disease.

For the CDR3, the DNA is TGCGCCAGCAGCTTGCAGGGGAGCACTGAAGCTTTCTTT. Amino acid sequence: CASSLQGSTEAFF. This rearrangement joins TRBV5-1 to TRBJ1-1; a weak D match, TRBD1 (6 bases). V was clipped by 1 base and J by 4 bases, with 8 bases between them. The CDR3 has 13 amino acids. Germline V gene lookup returns CDR1 SGHRS and CDR2 YFSETQ.

This sequence joins TRBV6-5 and TRBJ1-1; 8 bases are a match to TRBD1. Per germline, CDR1 MNHEY and CDR2 SVGAGI. After removal of 7 bases from V and 0 bases from J, the junction contained 4 bases not matched to a gene. The CDR3 sequence is 14 residues long. The CDR3 region has the DNA TGTGCCAGCAAAACAGGGGGGATGAACACTGAAGCTTTCTTT. It translates to CASKTGGMNTEAFF.

The V gene is TRBV30, the J gene TRBJ2-7; TRBD1 matches at 8 bases. Germline lookup yields CDR1 GTSNPN and CDR2 SVGIG (reference sequence). V was pared by 5 bases and J by 6 bases, with 3 bases of the junction left unmatched. This CDR3 has 11 residues. The CDR3 bases are TGTGCCTGGGACAGGGGTGTCGAGCAGTACTTC. Translating it yields CAWDRGVEQYF.

The chain recombines TRBV20-1 with TRBJ2-1, with a possible D match to TRBD2 (5 bases). The CDR3 consists of 15 residues. V dropped 3 bases and J dropped 3 bases, with 15 bases sitting between them. The germline V gene has CDR1 DFQATT and CDR2 SNEGSKA (reference sequence). The CDR3 protein is CSASKLPGFYNEQFF. The CDR3 bases are TGCAGTGCTAGTAAGCTGCCGGGATTCTACAATGAGCAGTTCTTC.

The chain has TRBV27 and TRBJ1-5; tentatively, D is TRBD1 (6 bases). The germline V and J ends were trimmed by 5 bases and 0 bases, with 14 bases remaining between them. This CDR3 has 16 amino acids. Germline CDR1 is MNHEY and CDR2 is SMNVEV (reference sequence). The chain's CDR3 is CASSTRGGASNQPQHF. The CDR3 DNA sequence: TGTGCCAGCAGTACAAGGGGGGGTGCTAGCAATCAGCCCCAGCATTTT.

The chain links TRBV30 to TRBJ2-7, with D possibly being TRBD1 (6 bases). CDR3 length: 14 amino acids. CDR1 is GTSNPN, CDR2 SVGIG, per germline (reference sequence). V lost 0 bases and J 0 bases, leaving 9 bases between the germline ends. DNA for the CDR3: TGTGCCTGGAGTGTAACAGGGAGCTCCTACGAGCAGTACTTC. Protein sequence: CAWSVTGSSYEQYF.

The chain combines TRBV3-1 (or the pseudogene TRBV3-2) with TRBJ1-3; 10 positions agree with TRBD1. CDR1 and CDR2 (germline): LGHDT, YNNKEL (reference sequence). After removal of 5 bases from V and 2 bases from J, the junction contained 6 bases not matched to a gene. The CDR3 sequence is 16 residues long. CDR3 sequence reads: CASSRIDRGPGNTIYF. The DNA of the CDR3 is TGTGCCAGCAGCAGAATAGACAGGGGGCCTGGAAACACCATATATTTT.

This clone was recorded at least ten times. J is TRBJ1-6 and V is TRBV28; D is perhaps TRBD1 (5 bases). Germline CDR1 reads MDHEN; CDR2 reads SYDVKM. This CDR3 has 14 residues. Trimming shortened V by 10 bases and J by 10 bases, and 20 bases separated the two germline ends. The CDR3 DNA follows: TGTGCCACCTCAGTAGGGGTGTTCGGGTCACCCCTCCACTTT. This gives the protein CATSVGVFGSPLHF.

The V and J genes are TRBV4-2 and TRBJ1-3; unclear D gene. The CDR3 sequence is 13 residues long. Germline values: CDR1 LGHNA, CDR2 YNFKEQ. V lost 4 bases and J lost 4, with 8 bases in between. CDR3 in DNA: TGTGCCAGCAGCCCCCCATCCGGAAACACCATATATTTT. Translated: CASSPPSGNTIYF.

V gene TRBV9 combines with J gene TRBJ2-7; perhaps TRBD1 as D (6 bases). Germline CDR1 and CDR2: SGDLS and YYNGEE. The V end lost 0 bases, the J end lost 2 bases, and 15 bases lay between the germline ends. The length of the CDR3 is 16 residues. This CDR3 is CASSVGRAGATYEQYF. The CDR3 nucleotides read TGTGCCAGCAGCGTAGGTAGGGCAGGGGCAACCTACGAGCAGTACTTC. The full variable domain, completed using reference TRBV9 and TRBJ2-7, is DSGVTQTPKHLITATGQRVTLRCSPRSGDLSVYWYQQSLDQGLQFLIQYYNGEERAKGNILERFSAQQFPDLHSELNLSSLELGDSALYFCASSVGRAGATYEQYFGPGTRLTVT.

The rearrangement links TRBV6-2 or TRBV6-3 to TRBJ1-1, with D perhaps TRBD1 (5 bases). This CDR3 contains 13 residues. With 2 bases removed from V and 3 bases from J, the gap between germline ends came to 7 bases. Germline assignment: CDR1 MNHEY and CDR2 SVGEGT. CDR3 loop: CASSYPGDTEAFF. CDR3 DNA: TGTGCCAGCAGTTACCCGGGGGACACTGAAGCTTTCTTT.

The chain uses TRBV6-6 and TRBJ1-1; possibly TRBD1 for D (6 bases). Between the trimmed V and J ends, which lost 7 bases and 4 bases, there was a span of 16 bases. The CDR3 runs to 14 residues. The germline gives CDR1 MNHNY, CDR2 SVGAGI (reference sequence). CDR3 protein: CASNPRGGITEAFF. The CDR3 DNA sequence: TGTGCCAGCAACCCTCGGGGGGGCATCACTGAAGCTTTCTTT.

This rearrangement joins TRBV11-3 to TRBJ2-7, with D unresolved. Trimming stripped 0 bases from V and 7 bases from J, with 7 bases between. Germline V gene sequence: CDR1 SGHNT, CDR2 YENEEA. The CDR3 loop spans 12 amino acids. CDR3 in amino acids: CASSLENGEQYF. The CDR3 nucleotides are TGTGCCAGCAGCTTAGAGAACGGGGAGCAGTACTTC.

V and J are TRBV13 and TRBJ2-2; D remains ambiguous. V gave up 2 bases and J gave up 7 bases, with 5 bases separating them. The CDR3 totals 12 residues. Germline values: CDR1 PRHDT, CDR2 FYEKMQ (reference sequence). The CDR3 sequence: CASSLSVGELFF. The CDR3 bases are TGTGCCAGCAGCTTATCTGTCGGGGAGCTGTTTTTT.

The chain recombines TRBV7-6 with TRBJ2-1; 12 nucleotides agree with TRBD2. Germline values: CDR1 SGHVS, CDR2 FNYEAQ. This CDR3 spans 15 amino acids. V gave up 5 bases and J gave up 8 bases; unmatched junction bases: 7. DNA for the CDR3: TGTGCCAGCAGCCTAACTAGCGGGAGGAGGGATGAGCAGTTCTTC. Its protein product is CASSLTSGRRDEQFF.

In the case of this clone: Germline is not matched at one junction end, which may reflect a read error. V is TRBV7-9 and J is TRBJ1-2; 7 bases agree with TRBD1. The CDR3 consists of 12 residues. Germline loops: CDR1 SEHNR, CDR2 FQNEAQ (reference sequence). The CDR3 DNA is TGTGCCAGCAGCGCACGCTCCGGGACAGAGTTCTTC. Protein: CASSARSGTEFF.

The chain combines TRBV4-3 with TRBJ2-1; TRBD1 aligns across 8 bases. Germline V CDR1 and CDR2: LGHNA, YSLEER. CDR3 size: 15 residues. Trimming removed 4 bases from V and 3 bases from J; junction bases left unmatched: 5. The CDR3 DNA is TGCGCCAGCAGCCGGGCGACAGGGGACTACAATGAGCAGTTCTTC. It translates to CASSRATGDYNEQFF.

This chain uses TRBV24-1 with TRBJ2-7; TRBD1 is a possible D gene (6 bases). The CDR3 runs 12 residues. Germline V gene lookup returns CDR1 KGHDR and CDR2 SFDVKD. Trimming shortened V by 4 bases and J by 6 bases, and 9 bases separated the two germline ends. This chain's CDR3 is CATSEAGAEQYF. The CDR3 nucleotides read TGTGCCACCAGTGAAGCAGGGGCCGAGCAGTACTTC.

The rearrangement links TRBV7-2 to TRBJ2-5; D not resolved. Germline lookup yields CDR1 SGHTA and CDR2 FQGNSA. This CDR3 is built from 15 residues. Trimming removed 1 base from V and 5 bases from J, with 14 bases in between. The DNA for the CDR3 is TGTGCCAGCAGCTTAGGGGCTCGGATTGACGAGACCCAGTACTTC. Encoded protein: CASSLGARIDETQYF.

The rearrangement uses TRBV7-9 and TRBJ2-1, with TRBD2 identical over 9 bases. The V gene end was trimmed by 3 bases and the J gene end by 3 bases; junction bases not matched to a gene: 6. Germline assignment: CDR1 SEHNR and CDR2 FQNEAQ (reference sequence). The CDR3 runs 16 residues. The CDR3 DNA sequence: TGTGCCAGCAGCTTTGAAGCGGGAGGATTCTACAATGAGCAGTTCTTC. It codes for CASSFEAGGFYNEQFF.

V usage is TRBV10-3 and J usage is TRBJ2-7, with D unclear. The CDR3 spans 14 residues. Trimming pared 0 bases from V and 6 bases from J, leaving 12 bases between. The germline CDR1 and CDR2 sequences are ENHRY and SYGVKD. For the CDR3, the DNA is TGTGCCATCAGTGAGTCGGCTAGTTCACGCGAGCAGTACTTC. It yields the protein CAISESASSREQYF.

The V gene is TRBV9, the J gene TRBJ2-2, with D perhaps TRBD1 (5 bases). This CDR3 spans 13 amino acids. Germline V lookup: CDR1 SGDLS, CDR2 YYNGEE. The V and J ends lost 2 bases and 13 bases respectively, with 15 bases between them. CDR3 in amino acids: CASSVAAYQGLFF. The CDR3 nucleotides read TGTGCCAGCAGCGTGGCAGCCTATCAGGGGCTGTTTTTT.